Listed below are T cell receptor beta chains from one sample, sequenced in a study of T cell changes during pregnancy in multiple sclerosis. The repertoire was sequenced with immunoSEQ multiplex PCR; TCRdb's copy has only in-frame clones and lacks some. The table records 50,000 or so clones, around 92% of them present only once. Sequences were derived from CD4+ T cells from peripheral blood mononuclear cells, sampled in the third trimester of pregnancy. These TCRs come from a female donor with multiple sclerosis, enrolled in a pregnancy study. The CDR3 runs from the conserved cysteine through the conserved F or W. Each record gives: clone size, J gene, V gene, CDR3 protein. Clone size is given for some rows only: seen once, a few or many times, or a class if the clone is expanded.

few,TRBJ2-5,TRBV30,CAWSVPGPGVTQYF
NA,TRBJ2-3,TRBV9,CASSQLVADTQYF
NA,TRBJ1-2,TRBV16,CASSQFRGQGSVYGYTF
NA,TRBJ2-7,TRBV9,CASSVAGFSYEQYF
NA,TRBJ2-1,TRBV6-5,CASSFPTSGAYNEQFF
once,TRBJ2-7,TRBV7-2,CASSFYGTDSYEQYF
once,TRBJ2-7,TRBV6-1,CASSVAGNSYEQYF
NA,TRBJ1-2,TRBV19,CASSTAVRPGQGQLYGYTF
NA,TRBJ1-4,TRBV5-8,CASSPAPLGGVF
NA,TRBJ1-1,TRBV7-8,CASSISSRGDTEAFF
NA,TRBJ2-2,TRBV2,CASSSGVGELFF
once,TRBJ2-1,TRBV29-1,CSVEGPHYNEQFF
NA,TRBJ2-3,TRBV6-5,CASSPRGGPDTQYF
NA,TRBJ2-5,TRBV19,CASSPQGAEETQYF